Each of the 6 T cell receptor beta chains below was sequenced from the same sample in a study of beta chain features in type 1 diabetes. The antigens for these receptors are not known. Study outcomes and limitations: Type 1 diabetes patients showed a moderate but significant shortening of TCRB CDR3s in all four CD4+ subsets.

Reverse transcribing all isolated RNA meant expressed TCRB transcripts were sequenced. TCRdb keeps only in-frame clones here, not all; method: immunoSEQ multiplex PCR. Of 300,000 or so clones listed, around 8.5% were seen once; the top ten hold approximately 1%. Sequences were obtained from central memory CD4+ T cells from blood. The receptors come from a man aged 30 to 45 with type 1 diabetes.

V and J are TRBV30 and TRBJ1-5, with TRBD1 matching 7 bases. The CDR3 consists of 13 residues. Germline trimming cut 2 bases from V and 6 bases from J; bases unmatched to any gene: 4. Germline values: CDR1 GTSNPN, CDR2 SVGIG (reference sequence). DNA of the CDR3: TGTGCCTGGAGTCCGACAGGGCTTCAGCCCCAGCATTTT. This codes for CAWSPTGLQPQHF.

V and J are TRBV6-6 and TRBJ2-7; D might be TRBD2 (5 bases). Germline values: CDR1 MNHNY, CDR2 SVGAGI (reference sequence). The V and J ends lost 8 bases and 7 bases respectively, with 15 bases between them. This CDR3 is built from 12 residues. CDR3 amino acids: CASQIRGKEQYF. The CDR3 DNA follows: TGTGCCAGCCAAATACGGGGTAAAGAGCAGTACTTC.

The chain carries TRBV29-1 and TRBJ2-7; D possibly uses TRBD1 or TRBD2 (6 bases each). The CDR3 contains 14 residues. Trimming stripped 4 bases from V and 2 bases from J, with 15 bases between. Per the germline V gene, CDR1 is SQVTM and CDR2 is ANQGSEA. The CDR3 DNA reads TGCAGCGTTGGGGAAACTAGGGGGGCCTACGAGCAGTACTTC. Its protein is CSVGETRGAYEQYF.

A word on this clone: The sample holds other DNA sequences that translate to the same CDR3. V usage is TRBV18 and J usage is TRBJ2-7; 13 nucleotides match TRBD2. The CDR3 totals 15 residues. Germline-derived CDR1 and CDR2 are KGHSH and LQKENI. Germline trimming cut 3 bases from V and 1 base from J; bases unmatched to any gene: 0. CDR3 amino acids: CASSPGLAGSYEQYF. The CDR3 nucleotides read TGTGCCAGCTCACCGGGACTAGCGGGGTCCTACGAGCAGTACTTC.

This clone was found a few times. The chain has TRBV30 and TRBJ2-5; D gene uncertain. CDR3 length: 14 residues. Trimming removed 2 bases at V and 5 bases at J, with 15 bases between. From germline, CDR1 is GTSNPN and CDR2 SVGIG (reference sequence). CDR3 DNA: TGTGCCTGGAGTCCCCTCCTCGGTGGGGAGACCCAGTACTTC. Its translation: CAWSPLLGGETQYF.

This clone has just a few counts. CDR3 amino acids: CASSLEWGRTDTQYF. In nucleotides, the CDR3 is TGTGCCAGCAGCCTAGAATGGGGGCGGACAGATACGCAGTATTTT. The V call is TRBV7-2, the J call TRBJ2-3, with TRBD1 as a possible D gene (6 bases). The CDR3 runs to 15 residues. Looked up from germline, CDR1 is SGHTA and CDR2 is FQGNSA. The V and J ends lost 5 bases and 3 bases respectively, with 15 bases between them.